These T cell receptor beta chains were read from a single sample in a study of T cell repertoires in cytomegalovirus infection. One entry per CDR3 protein, called by TCRdb with MiXCR from the reads. The table lists roughly 320,000 distinct CDR3 sequences, roughly 9.5% of them singletons. The sequenced sample was PBMCs. These receptors were collected from a human donor in good health (CMV status not recorded). Some clones in this sample may be carry-over from other donors' samples. Each CDR3 is given with its conserved first and last residue.

TRBJ1-2 | TRBV20-1 | CSASDGAVGSF
TRBJ2-7 | TRBV6-2/TRBV6-3 | CASSINPSLGQEQYF
TRBJ1-6 | TRBV7-2 | CASSFQGLDSPLHF
TRBJ1-4 | TRBV6-1 | CASSETRATKLFF
TRBJ2-5 | TRBV4-2 | CASSQDSTSQETQYF
TRBJ1-1 | TRBV7-9 | CASSLGDRANTEAFF
TRBJ2-1 | TRBV9 | CASTAGQNSYNEQFF
TRBJ1-3 | TRBV7-2 | CASSFQGPAGNTIYF
TRBJ2-6 | TRBV5-5 | CASSRKDRGLEVGANVLTF
TRBJ1-2 | TRBV20-1 | CSAMTWTGGRGYTF
TRBJ1-2 | TRBV19 | CASSIKSPWGYTF
TRBJ2-2 | TRBV25-1 | CASAGGGSPGELFF